Presented here are 23 T cell receptor beta chains from one specimen sequenced in a study of CD8+CD57+ T cells in acquired aplastic anemia. For CDR3 and TCR beta VDJ profiling, genomic DNA was the template used. TCRdb reanalysed the reads using MiXCR and keeps one entry per CDR3 protein. The sample has roughly 500,000 distinct CDR3 sequences; roughly 34% are singletons. It was patients with CD8+CD57+ cell expansion by flow cytometry who were chosen for sequencing. The sequenced sample was sorted CD4+, CD8+, or CD8+CD57+ T cells (not recorded which) from PBMCs. These receptors came from a human donor with aplastic anemia.

This clonotype was seen many times. The chain recombines TRBV29-1 with TRBJ2-1; 10 positions agree with TRBD2. Germline V gene data show CDR1 as SQVTM and CDR2 as ANQGSEA. This CDR3 has 16 residues. With V trimmed by 2 bases and J by 2 bases, 6 bases remained unmatched. CDR3 amino acids: CSVELGTSETYNEQFF. DNA for the CDR3: TGCAGCGTTGAACTAGGGACTAGCGAGACCTACAATGAGCAGTTCTTC.

This clonotype was picked up many times. The chain combines TRBV24-1 with TRBJ2-1; 7 positions match TRBD2. From germline, CDR1 is KGHDR and CDR2 SFDVKD. V shed 9 bases and J 0 bases; nucleotides not matched to a gene: 4. The CDR3 contains 14 residues. The chain's CDR3 is CATASGSSYNEQFF. DNA of the CDR3: TGTGCCACCGCTAGCGGTAGCTCCTACAATGAGCAGTTCTTC.

The rearrangement links TRBV7-2 to TRBJ1-2, with 7 bases fitting TRBD1. The germline V gene encodes CDR1 SGHTA and CDR2 FQGNSA. The V gene end was trimmed by 3 bases and the J gene end by 6 bases; junction bases not matched to a gene: 7. This CDR3 is built from 14 residues. The CDR3 reads CASSLGSRGNGYTF. In nucleotides, the CDR3 is TGTGCCAGCAGCTTGGGCAGCAGGGGGAATGGCTACACCTTC.

The J gene is TRBJ2-1, the V gene TRBV3-1; 9 nucleotides align to TRBD2. The CDR3 covers 16 residues. The V gene's germline CDR1 is LGHDT and CDR2 YNNKEL (reference sequence). V lost 0 bases and J lost 3; bases outside the gene matches: 3. The CDR3 loop is CASSQDVAGVYNEQFF. The CDR3 DNA reads TGTGCCAGCAGCCAAGACGTAGCGGGGGTCTACAATGAGCAGTTCTTC.

This rearrangement joins TRBV20-1 to TRBJ1-5; weak D call: TRBD1 (5 bases). From germline, CDR1 is DFQATT and CDR2 SNEGSKA (reference sequence). The CDR3 is 14 amino acids. The V end was cut by 2 bases, the J end by 7 bases, with 15 bases between. CDR3 region: CSARLGVTGQPQHF. The CDR3, as DNA: TGCAGTGCTAGACTGGGGGTAACGGGACAGCCCCAGCATTTT.

The chain links TRBV19 to TRBJ1-1, with D maybe TRBD1 (6 bases). Between the trimmed V and J ends, which lost 3 bases and 2 bases, there was a span of 13 bases. This CDR3 has 15 amino acids. Germline V lookup: CDR1 LNHDA, CDR2 SQIVND (reference sequence). For the CDR3, the DNA is TGTGCCAGTAGTATCGGGACACAGCTAAACACTGAAGCTTTCTTT. It is translated as CASSIGTQLNTEAFF.

This clonotype was seen many times. The chain combines TRBV20-1 with TRBJ1-5, with D perhaps matching TRBD1 (5 bases). The CDR3 is 12 residues long. Germline-derived CDR1 and CDR2 are DFQATT and SNEGSKA (reference sequence). The V and J ends lost 3 bases and 7 bases respectively, with 10 bases between them. The CDR3 DNA reads as TGCAGTGCTAGTGGAGGGGCCCAGCCCCAGCATTTT. Its translation: CSASGGAQPQHF.

CDR3 nucleotide sequence: TGTGCCAGCTCTCCAATAGCGGGGGGTACCTACGAGCAGTACTTC. Translation gives CASSPIAGGTYEQYF. The J gene is TRBJ2-7, the V gene TRBV18, with TRBD2 identical over 10 bases. This CDR3 has 15 amino acids. The ends lost 6 bases at V and 2 bases at J; junction bases unmatched: 7. CDR1 is KGHSH and CDR2 is LQKENI in the germline V gene.

This clonotype appeared once. The rearrangement links TRBV24-1 to TRBJ2-7; no firm D call. The CDR3 has 14 residues. Germline assignment: CDR1 KGHDR and CDR2 SFDVKD. Trimming removed 6 bases at V and 2 bases at J, with 13 bases between. CDR3 sequence reads: CATSRATIPYEQYF. DNA for the CDR3: TGTGCCACCAGTCGGGCAACGATACCCTACGAGCAGTACTTC.

The chain combines TRBV4-2 with TRBJ1-6; D unresolved. Germline V gene sequence: CDR1 LGHNA, CDR2 YNFKEQ. The CDR3 sequence is 16 residues long. Trimming pared 2 bases from V and 5 bases from J, leaving 13 bases between. CDR3 DNA: TGTGCCAGCAGCCAAAGTCGGACGGGAAATAATTCACCCCTCCACTTT. Its protein is CASSQSRTGNNSPLHF.

The rearrangement links TRBV19 to TRBJ2-1, with D tentatively TRBD1 (6 bases). V was trimmed by 5 bases and J by 2 bases, leaving 10 bases between them. The CDR3 spans 14 residues. CDR1 and CDR2 from the germline V gene are LNHDA and SQIVND (reference sequence). CDR3 sequence (DNA): TGTGCCAGTAGTGGGACAAAAGCCTACAATGAGCAGTTCTTC. Translated: CASSGTKAYNEQFF.

This chain connects TRBV24-1 to TRBJ1-2; 7 nucleotides agree with TRBD1. Per the germline V gene, CDR1 is KGHDR and CDR2 is SFDVKD. The CDR3 sequence is 14 residues long. V was clipped by 12 bases and J by 1 base; unmatched bases: 10. Written as DNA, the CDR3 is TGTGCCCAGCCGGGACAGAGAATTAACTATGGCTACACCTTC. Translating it yields CAQPGQRINYGYTF.

Remarks on this clonotype: Just one base apart from a much larger clone, this may be a read error. CDR3 in amino acids: CASSLNPGARGHTF. The CDR3 DNA sequence: TGTGCCAGCAGCTTAAACCCGGGGGCGCGAGGCCACACCTTC. This chain links TRBV7-8 with TRBJ1-2; TRBD1 is a possible D gene (6 bases). Trimming removed 2 bases at V and 12 bases at J, with 19 bases between. Germline V lookup: CDR1 SGHVS, CDR2 FQNEAQ. CDR3 length: 14 residues.

The chain links TRBV5-1 to TRBJ2-5; possible D gene TRBD2, 5 bases. Germline V lookup: CDR1 SGHRS, CDR2 YFSETQ. V shed 0 bases and J shed 2 bases, with 11 bases lying between them. CDR3 length equals 15 residues. Written as DNA, the CDR3 is TGCGCCAGCAGCTTGGAGTCACTAGGGCAAGAGACCCAGTACTTC. Translated: CASSLESLGQETQYF.

This chain links TRBV10-3 with TRBJ2-1; TRBD2 matches 10 bases. Trimming took 7 bases from V and 0 from J; bases not matched to a gene: 6. This CDR3 is built from 16 residues. Germline V gene data show CDR1 as ENHRY and CDR2 as SYGVKD. The CDR3 loop is CAITELAGSSYNEQFF. Here the CDR3 DNA reads TGTGCCATCACCGAACTAGCGGGGAGCTCCTACAATGAGCAGTTCTTC.

The rearrangement joins TRBV2 to TRBJ2-7, with a tentative D call TRBD1 (5 bases). The CDR3 is 12 amino acids. Germline V lookup: CDR1 SNHLY, CDR2 FYNNEI. V shed 7 bases and J shed 7 bases, with 14 bases lying between them. This chain's CDR3 is CASNPKGYEQYF. In DNA form, the CDR3 reads TGTGCCAGCAACCCGAAGGGGTATGAGCAGTACTTC.

This rearrangement joins TRBV7-8 to TRBJ1-4; D might be TRBD1 (6 bases). V was cut by 5 bases and J by 0 bases, with 16 bases left in between. Germline values: CDR1 SGHVS, CDR2 FQNEAQ. This CDR3 contains 17 residues. The CDR3 spells CASSDRDTWATNEKLFF. The CDR3 DNA sequence: TGTGCCAGCAGCGATAGGGACACTTGGGCAACTAATGAAAAACTGTTTTTT.

This clonotype occurred many times. This chain links TRBV19 with TRBJ2-7; D unresolved. Deletions cut 9 bases from V and 2 bases from J, with 14 bases between. The CDR3 is 13 amino acids. Germline values: CDR1 LNHDA, CDR2 SQIVND (reference sequence). In nucleotides, the CDR3 is TGTGCCAGCAGCTTTGGGCAGACCTACGAGCAGTACTTC. Protein product: CASSFGQTYEQYF. The whole variable domain, filled in from reference TRBV19 and TRBJ2-7, reads DGGITQSPKYLFRKEGQNVTLSCEQNLNHDAMYWYRQDPGQGLRLIYYSQIVNDFQKGDIAEGYSVSREKKESFPLTVTSAQKNPTAFYLCASSFGQTYEQYFGPGTRLTVT.

Written as DNA, the CDR3 is TGCAGCTTAGCGTATGGTCAGCCCCAGCATTTT. Translating gives CSLAYGQPQHF. The chain uses TRBV29-1 and TRBJ1-5, with no clear D. CDR1 is SQVTM, CDR2 ANQGSEA, per germline. The CDR3 runs 11 residues. Trimming pared 8 bases from V and 6 bases from J, leaving 11 bases between.

This clonotype was detected ten times or more. The chain employs TRBV20-1 and TRBJ2-5, with a tentative D call TRBD2 (6 bases). V was cut by 3 bases and J by 4 bases, with 9 bases left in between. The CDR3 length is 12 residues. Germline lookup yields CDR1 DFQATT and CDR2 SNEGSKA (reference sequence). The CDR3 here is CSARGGGETQYF. CDR3 coding DNA: TGCAGTGCTAGGGGGGGAGGAGAGACCCAGTACTTC.

The J gene is TRBJ1-2, the V gene TRBV24-1; 10 nucleotides agree with TRBD1. J lost 1 base, V lost 4 bases, and 8 bases had no gene match. The CDR3 runs 17 residues. Germline CDR1 is KGHDR and CDR2 is SFDVKD. CDR3 region: CATSEVTRDRGNYGYTF. The CDR3 nucleotides are TGTGCCACCAGTGAGGTTACGCGGGACAGGGGTAACTATGGCTACACCTTC.

The chain combines TRBV2 with TRBJ1-6; D is undetermined. Trimming took 5 bases from V and 8 from J, leaving 13 bases between them. The V gene's germline CDR1 is SNHLY and CDR2 FYNNEI. The CDR3 length is 14 residues. CDR3 loop: CASSPRAGHSPLHF. CDR3 coding DNA: TGTGCCAGCAGTCCCCGGGCAGGTCATTCACCCCTCCACTTT.

The gene calls are TRBV24-1 and TRBJ2-3, with TRBD2 identical over 9 bases. This CDR3 has 12 residues. The germline V gene encodes CDR1 KGHDR and CDR2 SFDVKD. The CDR3 DNA reads as TGTGCGGCTAGCGGGAATCCGGATACGCAGTATTTT. As protein: CAASGNPDTQYF.